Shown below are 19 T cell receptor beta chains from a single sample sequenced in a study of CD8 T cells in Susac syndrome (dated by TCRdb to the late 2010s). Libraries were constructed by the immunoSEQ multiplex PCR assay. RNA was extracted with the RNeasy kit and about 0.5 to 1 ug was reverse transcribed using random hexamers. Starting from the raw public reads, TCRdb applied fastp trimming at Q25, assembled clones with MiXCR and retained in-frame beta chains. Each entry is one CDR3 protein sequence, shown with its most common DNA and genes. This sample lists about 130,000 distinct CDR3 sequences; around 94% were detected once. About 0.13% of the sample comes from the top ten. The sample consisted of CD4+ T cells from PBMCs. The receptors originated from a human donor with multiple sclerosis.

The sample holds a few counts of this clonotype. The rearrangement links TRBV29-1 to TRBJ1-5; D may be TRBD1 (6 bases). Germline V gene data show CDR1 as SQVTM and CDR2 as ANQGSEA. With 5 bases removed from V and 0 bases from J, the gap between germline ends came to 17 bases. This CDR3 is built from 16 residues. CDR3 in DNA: TGCAGCGTTAGATCCGGGGGCCTATTTAGCAATCAGCCCCAGCATTTT. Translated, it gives CSVRSGGLFSNQPQHF.

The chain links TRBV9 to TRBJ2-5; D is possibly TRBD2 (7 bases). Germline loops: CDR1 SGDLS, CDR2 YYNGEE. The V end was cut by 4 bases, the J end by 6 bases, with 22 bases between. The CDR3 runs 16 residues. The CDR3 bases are TGTGCCAGCAGCCCCGGTGGGTTAGGGGGGGTGAAGACCCAGTACTTC. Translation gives CASSPGGLGGVKTQYF.

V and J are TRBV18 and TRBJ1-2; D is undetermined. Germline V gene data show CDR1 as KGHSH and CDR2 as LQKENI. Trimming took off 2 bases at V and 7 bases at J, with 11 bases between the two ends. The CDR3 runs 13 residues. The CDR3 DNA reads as TGTGCCAGCTCACCAAATGACTCTACTGGCTACACCTTC. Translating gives CASSPNDSTGYTF.

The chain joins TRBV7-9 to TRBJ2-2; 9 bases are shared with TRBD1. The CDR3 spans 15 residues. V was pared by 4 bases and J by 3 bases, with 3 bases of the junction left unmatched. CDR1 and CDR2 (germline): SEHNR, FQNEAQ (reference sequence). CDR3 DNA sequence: TGTGCCAGCAGCTCGTGGGACAGGGACACCGGGGAGCTGTTTTTT. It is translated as CASSSWDRDTGELFF.

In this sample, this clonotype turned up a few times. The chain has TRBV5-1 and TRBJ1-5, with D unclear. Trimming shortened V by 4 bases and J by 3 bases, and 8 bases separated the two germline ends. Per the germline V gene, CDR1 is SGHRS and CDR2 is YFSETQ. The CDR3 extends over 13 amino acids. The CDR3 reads CASSLYTNQPQHF. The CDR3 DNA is TGCGCCAGCAGCCTATACACCAATCAGCCCCAGCATTTT.

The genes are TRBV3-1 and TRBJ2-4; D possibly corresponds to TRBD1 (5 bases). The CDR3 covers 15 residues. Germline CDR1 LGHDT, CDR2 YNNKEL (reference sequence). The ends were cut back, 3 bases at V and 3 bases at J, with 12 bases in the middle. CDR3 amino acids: CASSQFRVDKNIQYF. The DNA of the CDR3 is TGTGCCAGCAGCCAGTTCAGGGTTGACAAAAACATTCAGTACTTC.

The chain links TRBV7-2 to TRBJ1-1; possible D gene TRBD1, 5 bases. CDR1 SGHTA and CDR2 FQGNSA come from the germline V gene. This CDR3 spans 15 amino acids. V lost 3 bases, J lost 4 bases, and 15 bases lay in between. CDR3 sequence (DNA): TGTGCCAGCAGCTTCAGGGCCTACCGTCGCACTGAAGCTTTCTTT. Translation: CASSFRAYRRTEAFF.

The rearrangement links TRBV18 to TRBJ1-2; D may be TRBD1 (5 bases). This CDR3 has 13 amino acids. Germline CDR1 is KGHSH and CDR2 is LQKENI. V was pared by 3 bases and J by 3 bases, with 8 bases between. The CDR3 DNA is TGTGCCAGCTCACCGGACACAGACTATGGCTACACCTTC. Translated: CASSPDTDYGYTF.

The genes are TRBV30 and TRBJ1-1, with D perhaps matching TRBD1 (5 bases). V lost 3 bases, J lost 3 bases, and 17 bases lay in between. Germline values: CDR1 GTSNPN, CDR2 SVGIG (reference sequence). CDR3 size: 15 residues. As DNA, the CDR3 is TGTGCCTGGAGGTATCTTCGGCAGGGCGACACTGAAGCTTTCTTT. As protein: CAWRYLRQGDTEAFF.

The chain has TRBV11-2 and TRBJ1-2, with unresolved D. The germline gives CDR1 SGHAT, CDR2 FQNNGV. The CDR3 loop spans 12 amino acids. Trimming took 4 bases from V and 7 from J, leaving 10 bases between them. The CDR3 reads CASSSSGFGYTF. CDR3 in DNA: TGTGCCAGCAGCTCGTCGGGTTTTGGCTACACCTTC. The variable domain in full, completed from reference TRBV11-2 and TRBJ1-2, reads EAGVAQSPRYKIIEKRQSVAFWCNPISGHATLYWYQQILGQGPKLLIQFQNNGVVDDSQLPKDRFSAERLKGVDSTLKIQPAKLEDSAVYLCASSSSGFGYTFGSGTRLTVV.

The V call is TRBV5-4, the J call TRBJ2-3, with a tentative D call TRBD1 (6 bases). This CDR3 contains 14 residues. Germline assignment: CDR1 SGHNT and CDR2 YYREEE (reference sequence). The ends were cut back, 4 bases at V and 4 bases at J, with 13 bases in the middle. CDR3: CASSTDRSSDTQYF. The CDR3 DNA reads TGTGCCAGCAGCACCGACAGGAGTTCAGATACGCAGTATTTT.

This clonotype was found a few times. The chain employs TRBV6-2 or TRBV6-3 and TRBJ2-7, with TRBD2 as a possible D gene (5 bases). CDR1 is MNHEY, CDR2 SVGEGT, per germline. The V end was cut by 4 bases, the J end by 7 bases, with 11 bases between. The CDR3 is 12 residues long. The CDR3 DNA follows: TGTGCCAGCAGTTCGCTCCCGGGGGAGCAGTACTTC. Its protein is CASSSLPGEQYF.

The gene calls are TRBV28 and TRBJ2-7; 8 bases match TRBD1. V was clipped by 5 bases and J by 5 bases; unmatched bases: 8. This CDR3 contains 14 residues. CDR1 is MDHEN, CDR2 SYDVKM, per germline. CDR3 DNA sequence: TGTGCCAGCAGTCCGCCGGACAGGGCCCACGAGCAGTACTTC. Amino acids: CASSPPDRAHEQYF.

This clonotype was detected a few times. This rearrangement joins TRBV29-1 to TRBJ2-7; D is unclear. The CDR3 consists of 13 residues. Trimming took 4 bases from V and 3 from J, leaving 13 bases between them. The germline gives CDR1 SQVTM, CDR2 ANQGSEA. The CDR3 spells CSVGIPPGYEQYF. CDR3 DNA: TGCAGCGTTGGGATCCCCCCTGGCTACGAGCAGTACTTC.

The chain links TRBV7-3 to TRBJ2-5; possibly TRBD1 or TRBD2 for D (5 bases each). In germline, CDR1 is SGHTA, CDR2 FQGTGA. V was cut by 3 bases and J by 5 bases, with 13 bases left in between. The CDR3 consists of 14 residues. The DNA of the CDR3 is TGTGCCAGCAGCTTTTTTGGGGACGGGGAGACCCAGTACTTC. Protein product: CASSFFGDGETQYF. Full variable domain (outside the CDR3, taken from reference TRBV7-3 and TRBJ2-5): GAGVSQTPSNKVTEKGKYVELRCDPISGHTALYWYRQSLGQGPEFLIYFQGTGAADDSGLPNDRFFAVRPEGSVSTLKIQRTERGDSAVYLCASSFFGDGETQYFGPGTRLLVL.

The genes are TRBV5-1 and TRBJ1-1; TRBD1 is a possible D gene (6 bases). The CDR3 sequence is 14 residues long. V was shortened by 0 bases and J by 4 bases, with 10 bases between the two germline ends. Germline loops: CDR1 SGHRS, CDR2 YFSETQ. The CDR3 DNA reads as TGCGCCAGCAGCTTGGCCATAGGGGGCACTGAAGCTTTCTTT. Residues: CASSLAIGGTEAFF. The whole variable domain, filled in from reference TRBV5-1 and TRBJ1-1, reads KAGVTQTPRYLIKTRGQQVTLSCSPISGHRSVSWYQQTPGQGLQFLFEYFSETQRNKGNFPGRFSGRQFSNSRSEMNVSTLELGDSALYLCASSLAIGGTEAFFGQGTRLTVV.

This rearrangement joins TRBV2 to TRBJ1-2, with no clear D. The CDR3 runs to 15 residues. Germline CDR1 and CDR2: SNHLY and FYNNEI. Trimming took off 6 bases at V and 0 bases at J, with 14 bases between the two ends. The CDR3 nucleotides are TGTGCCAGCAGAGCCTCGACGGTAGCTAACTATGGCTACACCTTC. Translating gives CASRASTVANYGYTF.

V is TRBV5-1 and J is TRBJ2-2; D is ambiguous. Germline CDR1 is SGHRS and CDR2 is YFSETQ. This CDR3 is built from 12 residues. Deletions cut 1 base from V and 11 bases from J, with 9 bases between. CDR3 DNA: TGCGCCAGCAGCTTGTTGATACTAGAGCTGTTTTTT. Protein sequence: CASSLLILELFF. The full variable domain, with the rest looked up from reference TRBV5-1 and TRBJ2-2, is KAGVTQTPRYLIKTRGQQVTLSCSPISGHRSVSWYQQTPGQGLQFLFEYFSETQRNKGNFPGRFSGRQFSNSRSEMNVSTLELGDSALYLCASSLLILELFFGEGSRLTVL.

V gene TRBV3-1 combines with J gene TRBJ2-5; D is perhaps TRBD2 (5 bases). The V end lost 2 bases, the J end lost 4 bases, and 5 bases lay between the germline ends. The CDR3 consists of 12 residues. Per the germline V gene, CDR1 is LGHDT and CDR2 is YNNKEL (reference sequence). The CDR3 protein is CASSQRGETQYF. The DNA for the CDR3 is TGTGCCAGCAGCCAACGGGGAGAGACCCAGTACTTC.